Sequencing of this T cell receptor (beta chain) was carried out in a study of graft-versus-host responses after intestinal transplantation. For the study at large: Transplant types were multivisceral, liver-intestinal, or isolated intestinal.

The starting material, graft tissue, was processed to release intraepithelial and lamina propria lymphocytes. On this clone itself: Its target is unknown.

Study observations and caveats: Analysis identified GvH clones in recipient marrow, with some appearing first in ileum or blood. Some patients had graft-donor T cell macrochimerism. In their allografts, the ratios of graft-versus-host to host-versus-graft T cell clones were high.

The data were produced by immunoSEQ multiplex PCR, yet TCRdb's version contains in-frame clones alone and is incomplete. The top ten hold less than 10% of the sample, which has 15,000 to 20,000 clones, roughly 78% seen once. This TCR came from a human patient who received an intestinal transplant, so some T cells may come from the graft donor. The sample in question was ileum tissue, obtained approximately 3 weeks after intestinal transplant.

CDR3 in DNA: TGTGCCAGCAGCTTCTCGTCTCTTAGCGTTACGTCCACAGATACGCAGTATTTT. Translation: CASSFSSLSVTSTDTQYF. The rearrangement uses TRBV7-6 and TRBJ2-3; tentative D call: TRBD2 (5 bases). The CDR3 sequence is 18 residues long. Germline CDR1 SGHVS, CDR2 FNYEAQ. Trimming cost V 3 bases and J 2 bases, with 21 bases left between them.